This TCR beta chain is from a study of blood T cell repertoires in COVID-19 (dated by TCRdb to the early 2020s). Looking at the study overall: Samples from collaborators originated in the United States, Italy and Spain and spanned both the acute and convalescent phases of COVID-19. The material from the prospective study consisted of cDNA or gDNA derived from T cells, B-cell-depleted T cells, or PBMCs. Subjects who had been exposed to COVID-19, were actively infected with it, or had recovered from it provided the deeply sampled blood TCRbeta repertoires that made up the dataset. The repertoires were released in a freely available public database meant as a resource for research on the immune response to SARS-CoV-2. The samples were drawn from two sources: the first 160 participants of the ongoing ImmuneRACE study, and 1,000 to 1,500 subjects contributed by 6 global collaborators. Nearly every sample came with metadata listing a de-identified subject ID, COVID-19 status, age in years and sex. Where available, HLA class I and class II types were obtained from metadata supplied by the sample provider rather than from assay-based typing. Study-level results and caveats: The quantity of clinical and demographic metadata differed by source and by participant and was supplied without curation.

Collaborating institutions collected whole blood in K2EDTA tubes following their own protocols. For TCRbeta analysis, collaborators shipped samples as frozen whole blood, isolated PBMCs, or DNA extracted from either of those sample types. The immunoSEQ Assay, a bias-controlled multiplex PCR, was used to amplify TCRbeta CDR3 regions from genomic DNA. On the study's bioinformatics: Within the assay, amplification of reference gene primers was used to estimate how many nucleated cells each sample contained. To quantify the absolute abundance of each unique TCRbeta CDR3 rearrangement, sequence reads were collapsed and filtered. For each sample, productive Simpson clonality was calculated by taking the square root of Simpson's diversity index across productive rearrangements. TCRdb provides this immuneACCESS table in a form limited to in-frame rearrangements. Some clones are lacking; in checked studies, under half of them reflect an unresolved V gene, and why the rest are absent is not known. V, J and clone size are taken as reported in that table, and D and trimming were inferred from the DNA itself. The sample table lists roughly 49,000 clones, 83% of them with a count of one. Around an eighth of the sample lies in the top ten.

On this clone: Its antigen remains undetermined. Per-base qualities were not stored, and no clone one base away is much larger.

Here V drops 5 bases and J drops 3 bases, and the junction holds 4 bases not matched to any gene. The CDR3 runs 14 amino acids, cysteine and phenylalanine included. CDR3 DNA is the only sequence kept; it has 42 bases, read in frame from the first base. The germline V gene (reference sequence) specifies MNHNY as CDR1 and SVGAGI as CDR2. The sequence is built from TRBV6-6 and TRBJ2-7; 10 middle bases align to TRBD1. The receptor comes from a human donor in a cohort sampled during active COVID-19. Sequenced: peripheral blood. The CDR3 corresponds to CASSSRDRGYEQYF. The DNA reads TGTGCCAGCAGTAGCCGGGACAGGGGCTACGAGCAGTACTTC.